This T cell receptor (beta chain) originates from a study of Graves' ophthalmopathy and Graves' hyperthyroidism. The authors isolated PBMCs from 8.5 to 10 ml of fresh peripheral blood. RNA transcripts provided the template for amplifying TCR beta CDR3 regions. RT-PCR with HTBI primers came first, then second-round multiplex PCR. TCRdb called the multiplex PCR reads again in MiXCR, with one record for every CDR3 protein. The sample consists of 200,000 to 300,000 distinct CDR3 sequences, 45% to 55% of them appearing once. Study findings and constraints: Blood was where most expanded thyroid clonotypes above 0.001 frequency also turned up. The model predicted ophthalmopathy progression with 60% to 71% sensitivity and around 72% specificity.

This clonotype was seen repeatedly, ten times or more. What it binds is unknown. The sequence was obtained from an adult man with Graves' ophthalmopathy. The sample taken for sequencing was peripheral blood.

CDR3 DNA sequence: TGCAGTGCTAAACGACGGGACAGGGCAGGGGAGCCCCAGCATTTT. Translated, it gives CSAKRRDRAGEPQHF. The V call is TRBV20-1, the J call TRBJ1-5; TRBD1 agrees at 9 bases. This CDR3 contains 15 residues. CDR1 is DFQATT, CDR2 SNEGSKA, per germline (reference sequence). V shed 4 bases and J 8 bases; nucleotides not matched to a gene: 12.